The 3 T cell receptor beta chains reported below all come from one sample, sequenced in a study of blood T cell repertoires in COVID-19. The assay was immunoSEQ multiplex PCR, and TCRdb's table has in-frame clones only and misses some. The sample holds over 60,000 clones; over 80% are singletons and the top ten take approximately 6.7%. The sequencing sample was made of peripheral blood. These receptors were obtained from an elderly woman with active COVID-19.

Note on this clone: Other DNA sequences in this specimen translate into the identical CDR3. This chain uses TRBV27 with TRBJ2-7, with 7 bases lining up with TRBD1. Trimming took 6 bases from V and 1 from J; bases not matched to a gene: 12. The CDR3 spans 16 residues. The germline gives CDR1 MNHEY, CDR2 SMNVEV (reference sequence). CDR3 bases: TGTGCCAGCAGACTCCCGGACAGGCTGAAATCCTACGAGCAGTACTTC. As protein: CASRLPDRLKSYEQYF.

This clone was seen just once. This chain links TRBV11-2 with TRBJ2-1; tentatively, D is TRBD2 (5 bases). The CDR3 sequence is 16 residues long. From germline, CDR1 is SGHAT and CDR2 FQNNGV. V lost 2 bases, J lost 2 bases, and 13 bases lay in between. The chain's CDR3 is CASSLQAVRPYNEQFF. CDR3 nucleotide sequence: TGTGCCAGCAGCTTACAAGCGGTTCGCCCCTACAATGAGCAGTTCTTC. Combining the CDR3 with reference TRBV11-2 and TRBJ2-1 gives the whole variable domain EAGVAQSPRYKIIEKRQSVAFWCNPISGHATLYWYQQILGQGPKLLIQFQNNGVVDDSQLPKDRFSAERLKGVDSTLKIQPAKLEDSAVYLCASSLQAVRPYNEQFFGPGTRLTVL.

The chain carries TRBV19 and TRBJ2-3; 9 bases agree with TRBD2. V trimming: 7 bases; J trimming: 1 base; junction bases outside the gene matches: 15. Germline CDR1 reads LNHDA; CDR2 reads SQIVND (reference sequence). The CDR3 extends over 18 amino acids. The chain's CDR3 is CASKASGTLIGGTDTQYF. The CDR3, as DNA: TGTGCCAGTAAGGCTAGCGGGACCCTAATCGGTGGCACAGATACGCAGTATTTT.